The sequence of this T cell receptor (beta chain) was determined in a study of radiation and T cells in renal cell carcinoma. Study as a whole: Nephrectomy followed 15 Gy stereotactic body radiation by 4 weeks.

Germline V CDR1 and CDR2: LNHDA, SQIVND (reference sequence). V dropped 10 bases and J dropped 2; count of bases not matched to a gene: 5. The CDR3 totals 13 residues. The data were produced by immunoSEQ multiplex PCR, yet TCRdb's version contains in-frame clones alone and is incomplete. The data hold 94,000 or so clones, with over 75% observed a single time. The time point here: baseline pretreatment blood. Treatment defined: 15 Gy SBRT to primary tumor, nephrectomy 4 weeks later. After SBRT, blood was collected at 2 and 4 weeks, plus baseline. V usage is TRBV19 and J usage is TRBJ2-1, with 7 bases that match TRBD1. This clonotype was sampled from a man aged 55 to 69 with renal cell carcinoma. Material: blood, obtained from a patient whose treatment included radiotherapy and nephrectomy. The CDR3 is CATRQGTYNEQFF. CDR3 coding DNA: TGTGCCACCAGACAGGGCACCTACAATGAGCAGTTCTTC.